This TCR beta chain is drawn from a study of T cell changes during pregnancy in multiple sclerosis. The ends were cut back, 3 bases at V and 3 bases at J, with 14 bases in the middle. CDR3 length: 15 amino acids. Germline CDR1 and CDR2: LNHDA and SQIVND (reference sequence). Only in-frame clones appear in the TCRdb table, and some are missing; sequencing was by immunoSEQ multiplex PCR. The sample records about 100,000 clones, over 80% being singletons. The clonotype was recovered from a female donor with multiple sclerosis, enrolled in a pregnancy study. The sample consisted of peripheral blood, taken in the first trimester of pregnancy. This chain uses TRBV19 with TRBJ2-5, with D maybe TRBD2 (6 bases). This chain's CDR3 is CASSILGGFEETQYF. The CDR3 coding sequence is TGTGCCAGTAGTATCTTGGGAGGATTCGAAGAGACCCAGTACTTC.